The 16 T cell receptor beta chains below were found in one sample sequenced in a study of cytomegalovirus exposure and HLA in healthy donors. A multiplex PCR was run with 60 Vbeta primers and 13 Jbeta primers. Sequenced by immunoSEQ multiplex PCR; TCRdb stores in-frame clones only, minus some. The data show about 160,000 clones, 86% seen once. Specimen: PBMCs. Receptor source: a woman younger than 30 in good health and CMV-seronegative.

The chain employs TRBV23-1 and TRBJ1-6, with D perhaps matching TRBD1 (6 bases). TRBV23-1 is assigned to the ORF class and has an uncertain function. The CDR3 has 17 residues. V lost 4 bases and J 2 bases, leaving 15 bases between the germline ends. For the CDR3, the DNA is TGCGCCAGCAGTCCTAGAAGACAGGAACCCTATAATTCACCCCTCCACTTT. Protein: CASSPRRQEPYNSPLHF.

This clone occurred once. This sequence joins TRBV9 and TRBJ2-5, with TRBD2 matching 11 bases. Losses at the gene ends were 3 bases for V and 3 bases for J; bases not matched to a gene: 10. The CDR3 totals 17 residues. The germline CDR1 and CDR2 sequences are SGDLS and YYNGEE. This CDR3 reads CASSADLAGGPEETQYF. As DNA, the CDR3 is TGTGCCAGCAGCGCCGATTTAGCGGGAGGGCCGGAAGAGACCCAGTACTTC.

The chain is built from TRBV27 and TRBJ1-2, with 7 positions matching TRBD1. From germline, CDR1 is MNHEY and CDR2 SMNVEV (reference sequence). The CDR3 totals 16 residues. The J segment lost 8 bases and the V segment lost 6 bases, leaving 18 bases of the junction unmatched. As DNA, the CDR3 is TGTGCCAGCAGGTCCACGACCCGGGACAGCCATCTAGGCTACACCTTC. Protein sequence: CASRSTTRDSHLGYTF.

V and J are TRBV27 and TRBJ1-1; D is ambiguous. The V and J ends lost 3 bases and 5 bases respectively, with 10 bases between them. Germline V gives CDR1 MNHEY, CDR2 SMNVEV (reference sequence). The CDR3 runs to 13 residues. CDR3: CASSLVAGTEAFF. Written as DNA, the CDR3 is TGTGCCAGCAGTTTGGTGGCAGGAACTGAAGCTTTCTTT.

CDR3 bases: TGTGCCAGCAACAGTTTGAAAGATACGCAGTATTTT. It encodes CASNSLKDTQYF. V gene TRBV28 combines with J gene TRBJ2-3; D gene unclear. From germline, CDR1 is MDHEN and CDR2 SYDVKM. This CDR3 has 12 amino acids. Trimming took off 7 bases at V and 5 bases at J, with 10 bases between the two ends.

This clone came up once. The gene calls are TRBV4-1 and TRBJ1-1, with 8 bases aligning to TRBD1. Germline loops: CDR1 MGHRA, CDR2 YSYEKL. The CDR3 has 16 amino acids. Trimming removed 3 bases from V and 4 bases from J; junction bases left unmatched: 10. This CDR3 is CASSHLGQEQSTEAFF. CDR3 in DNA: TGCGCCAGCAGCCACTTGGGACAGGAGCAGTCCACTGAAGCTTTCTTT.

The chain employs TRBV5-4 and TRBJ2-1, with 8 bases that match TRBD2. This CDR3 is 14 amino acids long. The germline CDR1 and CDR2 sequences are SGHNT and YYREEE (reference sequence). J gave up 7 bases and V 3 bases, and 6 bases lay outside the gene matches. This chain's CDR3 is CASSSRLASNEQFF. The CDR3 region has the DNA TGTGCCAGCAGCTCTCGACTAGCGAGTAATGAGCAGTTCTTC.

The J gene is TRBJ2-1, the V gene TRBV2, with D tentatively TRBD1 (6 bases). The CDR3 extends over 18 amino acids. Per the germline V gene, CDR1 is SNHLY and CDR2 is FYNNEI. The germline V and J ends were trimmed by 3 bases and 0 bases, with 18 bases remaining between them. The CDR3, as DNA: TGTGCCAGCAGTGAGGGGACATCCTATTCATCCTCCTACAATGAGCAGTTCTTC. Protein: CASSEGTSYSSSYNEQFF.

The chain links TRBV5-5 to TRBJ2-7; D call uncertain. CDR1 and CDR2 from the germline V gene are SGHKS and YYEKEE (reference sequence). The CDR3 covers 15 residues. Trimming took off 0 bases at V and 3 bases at J, with 13 bases between the two ends. For the CDR3, the DNA is TGTGCCAGCAGCTTGGACACCCAATCTTTCTACGAGCAGTACTTC. Amino acid sequence: CASSLDTQSFYEQYF.

This chain connects TRBV4-1 to TRBJ2-1; tentatively, D is TRBD1 (6 bases). Germline V gene sequence: CDR1 MGHRA, CDR2 YSYEKL. The V and J ends lost 5 bases and 5 bases respectively, with 16 bases between them. The CDR3 runs 15 residues. The CDR3 loop is CASSKLGATHNEQFF. Written as DNA, the CDR3 is TGCGCCAGCAGCAAATTGGGGGCCACTCACAATGAGCAGTTCTTC.

The CDR3 spells CAISPGTAVDTQYF. CDR3 bases: TGTGCCATCTCCCCGGGGACAGCGGTAGATACGCAGTATTTT. The chain employs TRBV28 and TRBJ2-3, with TRBD1 identical over 7 bases. The CDR3 is made up of 14 amino acids. Germline V gene lookup returns CDR1 MDHEN and CDR2 SYDVKM. The ends lost 10 bases at V and 5 bases at J; junction bases unmatched: 12.

The DNA for the CDR3 is TGTGCCAGCGGAAGGACAGGGGGGAGGTCCGAGCAGTACTTC. Encoded protein: CASGRTGGRSEQYF. The chain carries TRBV27 and TRBJ2-5; TRBD1 matches 10 bases. The end of the DNA aligns better with TRBJ2-7, so the J call may be wrong. Germline V gene sequence: CDR1 MNHEY, CDR2 SMNVEV (reference sequence). The CDR3 runs to 14 residues.

The chain couples TRBV18 to TRBJ2-5, with a weak D call TRBD1 (6 bases). Trimming removed 8 bases from V and 0 bases from J, with 16 bases in between. The germline V gene encodes CDR1 KGHSH and CDR2 LQKENI. This CDR3 contains 15 residues. CDR3 nucleotide sequence: TGTGCCAGCCGAACAGGGAATCGGTACCAAGAGACCCAGTACTTC. Translated, it gives CASRTGNRYQETQYF.

The chain employs TRBV5-6 and TRBJ2-2; D is unresolved. CDR1 and CDR2 from the germline V gene are SGHDT and YYEEEE. The CDR3 covers 14 residues. V was clipped by 4 bases and J by 6 bases, with 13 bases between them. CDR3 nucleotides: TGTGCCAGCAGCCCCATACTTACCCCCGGGGAGCTGTTTTTT. It encodes CASSPILTPGELFF. The full variable domain, with the rest looked up from reference TRBV5-6 and TRBJ2-2, is DAGVTQSPTHLIKTRGQQVTLRCSPKSGHDTVSWYQQALGQGPQFIFQYYEEEERQRGNFPDRFSGHQFPNYSSELNVNALLLGDSALYLCASSPILTPGELFFGEGSRLTVL.

This chain connects TRBV6-5 to TRBJ1-5; D is undetermined. Germline CDR1 is MNHEY and CDR2 is SVGAGI. Between the trimmed V and J ends, which lost 2 bases and 3 bases, there was a span of 11 bases. CDR3 length equals 15 residues. The DNA of the CDR3 is TGTGCCAGCAGTTACGACGCGGGCCCCAATCAGCCCCAGCATTTT. This codes for CASSYDAGPNQPQHF.

This clone was detected only a few times. The genes are TRBV19 and TRBJ1-1, with D hard to call. The V end lost 1 base, the J end lost 5 bases, and 5 bases lay between the germline ends. The CDR3 has 12 residues. CDR1 is LNHDA, CDR2 SQIVND, per germline (reference sequence). The CDR3 nucleotides are TGTGCCAGTAGTATAGGCCGGACTGAAGCTTTCTTT. Residues: CASSIGRTEAFF.